Listed below are T cell receptor beta chains from one sample, sequenced in a study of beta chain features in type 1 diabetes. This table comes from immunoSEQ multiplex PCR, and its TCRdb copy is limited to in-frame clones, with some not included. The repertoire holds 95,000 to 110,000 clones, 28% seen once, with 0.53% in the top ten. The sequencing sample was made of central memory CD4+ T cells from blood. Receptor source: a woman between 18 and 29 years old with type 1 diabetes. Each CDR3 is given with its conserved first and last residue. The D gene is left open where the match is weak. Clone size is given for some rows only: seen once, a few or many times, or a class if the clone is expanded.

v_gene,j_gene,d_gene,abundance,CDR3aa,CDR3nt
TRBV10-3,TRBJ1-1,NA,few,CAISGDTITEAFF,TGTGCCATCAGTGGGGACACAATCACTGAAGCTTTCTTT
TRBV5-6,TRBJ2-3,NA,few,CASSLAWQEVDTQYF,TGTGCCAGCAGCTTGGCCTGGCAGGAAGTGGATACGCAGTATTTT
TRBV5-4,TRBJ2-3,NA,NA,CASSPTAGNTDTQYF,TGTGCCAGCAGTCCCACGGCGGGAAACACAGATACGCAGTATTTT
TRBV6-5,TRBJ2-3,NA,NA,CASSSTSTDTQYF,TGTGCCAGCTCTAGCACTAGCACAGATACGCAGTATTTT
TRBV6-5,TRBJ1-1,NA,few,CASSRTENTEAFF,TGTGCCAGCAGCCGTACAGAGAACACTGAAGCTTTCTTT
TRBV11-2,TRBJ2-2,TRBD2,NA,CASSPLGGRNTGELFF,TGTGCCAGCAGCCCCCTCGGCGGGAGGAACACCGGGGAGCTGTTTTTT
TRBV5-6,TRBJ1-4,NA,few,CASSLRGITNEKLFF,TGTGCCAGCAGCTTGCGGGGTATCACTAATGAAAAACTGTTTTTT
TRBV30,TRBJ2-3,TRBD2,NA,CAWRIAGAGDTQYF,TGTGCCTGGAGAATAGCGGGAGCAGGGGATACGCAGTATTTT
TRBV5-1,TRBJ2-7,NA,few,CASSFIQGYEQYF,TGCGCCAGCAGCTTTATACAGGGCTACGAGCAGTACTTC
TRBV28,TRBJ2-2,NA,NA,CASSLGSRVITGELFF,TGTGCCAGCAGTTTAGGGTCCAGGGTAATTACCGGGGAGCTGTTTTTT
TRBV19,TRBJ2-1,TRBD2,NA,CASRPGLAGGADEQFF,TGTGCCAGTAGACCAGGACTAGCGGGAGGGGCGGATGAGCAGTTCTTC
TRBV5-6,TRBJ1-1,NA,NA,CASSLPGVDTEAFF,TGTGCCAGCAGCCTTCCAGGGGTGGACACTGAAGCTTTCTTT
TRBV7-3,TRBJ2-3,TRBD2,few,CASSQYREEAQYF,TGTGCCAGCAGCCAATATCGGGAGGAGGCGCAGTATTTT
TRBV6-5,TRBJ2-1,NA,few,CASSLHNEQFF,TGTGCCAGCAGTCTCCACAATGAGCAGTTCTTC
TRBV7-2,TRBJ1-2,NA,once,CASSLSLGDGYTF,TGTGCCAGCAGCTTAAGTTTAGGGGATGGCTACACCTTC
TRBV27,TRBJ2-1,NA,NA,CASSLRLANNEQFF,TGTGCCAGCAGTTTAAGGCTAGCGAACAATGAGCAGTTCTTC
TRBV6-1,TRBJ2-1,TRBD1,NA,CASSEAWTGGKFF,TGTGCCAGCAGTGAAGCCTGGACAGGGGGCAAGTTCTTC
TRBV28,TRBJ1-2,TRBD1,few,CASSLTGDYGYTF,TGTGCCAGCAGCCTAACAGGGGACTATGGCTACACCTTC
TRBV5-8,TRBJ2-4,TRBD2,NA,CASSWTTPGGGNIQYF,TGTGCCAGCAGCTGGACTACCCCGGGAGGGGGAAACATTCAGTACTTC
TRBV19,TRBJ2-3,TRBD2,few,CASSTSSTSGRADRDTQYF,TGTGCCAGTAGCACCTCCTCGACTAGCGGGAGGGCCGATCGAGATACGCAGTATTTT
TRBV10-2,TRBJ2-5,TRBD1,NA,CASSPDRETQYF,TGCGCCAGCAGCCCGGACAGGGAGACCCAGTACTTC
TRBV5-6,TRBJ1-3,TRBD1,NA,CASSRVPGGAGNTIYF,TGTGCCAGCAGCCGAGTTCCAGGGGGCGCAGGAAACACCATATATTTT
TRBV7-9,TRBJ2-1,TRBD2,many,CASSPPGTSGTRAEQFF,TGTGCCAGCAGCCCCCCGGGGACTAGCGGGACGAGGGCTGAGCAGTTCTTC
TRBV18,TRBJ2-3,TRBD2,NA,CASSPLPTSGVSTDTQYF,TGTGCCAGCTCACCTCTACCGACTAGCGGGGTCTCCACAGATACGCAGTATTTT
TRBV4-3,TRBJ2-1,NA,few,CASSHEGGSNEQFF,TGCGCCAGCAGCCATGAGGGCGGATCCAATGAGCAGTTCTTC
TRBV7-2,TRBJ2-7,TRBD2,few,CASSWLAGVSYEQYF,TGTGCCAGCAGCTGGCTAGCGGGGGTCTCCTACGAGCAGTACTTC
TRBV7-2,TRBJ1-2,NA,NA,CASSLRARRTPNYGYTF,TGTGCCAGCAGCTTACGCGCTCGTAGGACACCTAACTATGGCTACACCTTC
TRBV20-1,TRBJ2-7,NA,few,CSANAAYEQYF,TGCAGTGCGAACGCAGCCTACGAGCAGTACTTC
TRBV14,TRBJ1-2,TRBD1,NA,CASSRDRDNYGYTF,TGTGCCAGCAGCCGGGACAGGGATAACTATGGCTACACCTTC
TRBV4-1,TRBJ2-1,TRBD2,few,CASAGPGLAALSSYNEQFF,TGCGCCAGCGCCGGACCGGGACTAGCGGCTCTCAGCTCCTACAATGAGCAGTTCTTC
TRBV5-4,TRBJ2-1,TRBD2,few,CASTEEGLADNEQFF,TGTGCCAGCACCGAGGAGGGACTAGCGGACAATGAGCAGTTCTTC
TRBV10-3,TRBJ1-6,TRBD1,NA,CAISGQGPTGNSPLHF,TGTGCCATCAGTGGACAGGGCCCAACGGGGAATTCACCCCTCCACTTT